The 11 T cell receptor beta chains below were found in one sample sequenced in a study of blood T cell repertoires in COVID-19. TCRdb's table, derived via immunoSEQ multiplex PCR, lists solely in-frame clones and lacks some. The data contain roughly 330,000 clones, 70% to 90% of them singletons. The sequenced material came from peripheral blood. All receptors derive from a woman between 50 and 59 years old with active or convalescent COVID-19.

This clone has a handful of counts. Within the sample, other DNA sequences also encode this same CDR3. The chain recombines TRBV7-9 with TRBJ2-3; 11 bases fit TRBD2. The CDR3 has 15 residues. Germline CDR1 SEHNR, CDR2 FQNEAQ (reference sequence). V shed 2 bases and J 4 bases; nucleotides not matched to a gene: 2. CDR3 coding DNA: TGTGCCAGCAGCTTAACTAGCGGGGGTGCAGATACGCAGTATTTT. This translates into CASSLTSGGADTQYF. Drawing the rest from reference TRBV7-9 and TRBJ2-3, the complete variable domain is DTGVSQNPRHKITKRGQNVTFRCDPISEHNRLYWYRQTLGQGPEFLTYFQNEAQLEKSRLLSDRFSAERPKGSFSTLEIQRTEQGDSAMYLCASSLTSGGADTQYFGPGTRLTVL.

This chain uses TRBV18 with TRBJ1-2; D uncertain. The germline gives CDR1 KGHSH, CDR2 LQKENI. The CDR3 covers 22 residues. V was trimmed by 0 bases and J by 0 bases, leaving 29 bases between them. The CDR3 loop is CASSPPLMTGSLLTGANYGYTF. The CDR3 DNA follows: TGTGCCAGCTCACCACCGCTTATGACTGGCAGCTTACTAACCGGAGCTAACTATGGCTACACCTTC.

This sequence joins TRBV10-3 and TRBJ2-5, with 8 positions matching TRBD2. The CDR3 contains 16 residues. V lost 0 bases, J lost 2 bases, and 5 bases stayed unmatched. Germline V gene lookup returns CDR1 ENHRY and CDR2 SYGVKD. CDR3 sequence reads: CAISESKIAGQETQYF. CDR3 bases: TGTGCCATCAGTGAGTCGAAAATAGCGGGACAAGAGACCCAGTACTTC.

J is TRBJ1-5 and V is TRBV5-6; 12 bases match TRBD1. In germline, CDR1 is SGHDT, CDR2 YYEEEE. V lost 3 bases, J lost 3 bases, and 1 base stayed unmatched. CDR3 length equals 15 residues. The CDR3 DNA reads TGTGCCAGCAGCTGGGACAGGGGGCCCAATCAGCCCCAGCATTTT. This encodes CASSWDRGPNQPQHF.

The chain has TRBV9 and TRBJ2-1, with 13 bases aligning to TRBD2. CDR1 is SGDLS, CDR2 YYNGEE, per germline. Trimming at V came to 3 bases and at J to 8 bases, leaving 5 bases not matched to a gene. This CDR3 is 15 amino acids long. The DNA for the CDR3 is TGTGCCAGCAGCGCCAGACTAGCGGGAGGACATGAGCAGTTCTTC. This encodes CASSARLAGGHEQFF.

The chain joins TRBV11-2 to TRBJ1-2; 7 bases match TRBD1. This CDR3 contains 16 residues. The V segment lost 5 bases and the J segment 4 bases; nucleotides outside the gene matches: 13. From germline, CDR1 is SGHAT and CDR2 FQNNGV. This chain's CDR3 is CASSLPSDRSFYGYTF. CDR3 nucleotides: TGTGCCAGCAGCCTCCCATCGGACAGGTCTTTCTATGGCTACACCTTC.

The V gene is TRBV27, the J gene TRBJ2-7, with 11 positions matching TRBD2. The V gene end was trimmed by 5 bases and the J gene end by 2 bases; junction bases not matched to a gene: 8. CDR1 is MNHEY, CDR2 SMNVEV, per germline (reference sequence). The length of the CDR3 is 16 residues. The CDR3 DNA reads TGTGCCAGCAGTCGCTCCGGGACTAGCGGAGCCTACGAGCAGTACTTC. Protein: CASSRSGTSGAYEQYF.

This CDR3 reads CASSKGHPNTEAFF. CDR3 nucleotide sequence: TGTGCCAGTAGTAAAGGACACCCGAACACTGAAGCTTTCTTT. The genes are TRBV19 and TRBJ1-1; TRBD1 is a possible D gene (5 bases). The CDR3 sequence is 14 residues long. The V end lost 4 bases, the J end lost 1 base, and 10 bases lay between the germline ends. CDR1 is LNHDA and CDR2 is SQIVND in the germline V gene (reference sequence).

Comment on this clone: An end of the junction differs from the germline gene, which may be a read error. The chain is built from TRBV25-1 and TRBJ2-7; D is undetermined. The CDR3 is 11 residues long. Germline loops: CDR1 MGHDK, CDR2 SYGVNS. The CDR3 bases are TGTGCCAGCAGTGAAGGGCCCCGCAAGGACTTC. Its protein product is CASSEGPRKDF.

V gene TRBV7-8 combines with J gene TRBJ2-7; possible D gene TRBD2, 6 bases. The germline CDR1 and CDR2 sequences are SGHVS and FQNEAQ. The CDR3 totals 14 residues. Trimming cost V 3 bases and J 6 bases, with 15 bases left between them. CDR3 DNA: TGTGCCAGCAGCTTTAGGATATCCGGGAGCGAGCAGTACTTC. This sequence encodes CASSFRISGSEQYF.

This clone occurred a few times. The J gene is TRBJ2-3, the V gene TRBV11-3; D is perhaps TRBD2 (6 bases). Germline lookup yields CDR1 SGHNT and CDR2 YENEEA. V lost 3 bases and J 4 bases, leaving 8 bases between the germline ends. CDR3 length: 13 amino acids. In DNA, the CDR3 is TGTGCCAGCAGCTTTGGGGAGGCAGATACGCAGTATTTT. Encoded protein: CASSFGEADTQYF.